This TCR beta chain was retrieved from a study of T cells in Graves' hyperthyroidism and ophthalmopathy. This clonotype occurred many times. The antigen is unknown. Trimming took 3 bases from V and 9 from J; bases not matched to a gene: 12. Germline CDR1 KGHDR, CDR2 SFDVKD. The CDR3 totals 16 residues. Regarding the study as a whole: Blood also contained most expanded thyroid clonotypes above 0.001.

Graves' hyperthyroidism without ophthalmopathy progression within 18 months was termed stable. Exclusion followed for patients with uncontrolled infection, other autoimmune disease, pregnancy or lactation. TCR beta CDR3 regions were amplified from RNA. TCR CDR3 regions were first amplified by RT-PCR with HTBI primers. TCRdb recomputed calls from the multiplex PCR reads with MiXCR, one row per CDR3 protein. In the table there are around 560,000 distinct CDR3 sequences, roughly 17% of which are singletons. This receptor was taken from a woman aged 18-29 years with Graves' hyperthyroidism. Sequenced sample: blood. The chain is built from TRBV24-1 and TRBJ2-1; 8 nucleotides match TRBD1. The CDR3 nucleotides read TGTGCCACCAGTGATCGAGACCAGGGGGCGAGGGGTGAGCAGTTCTTC. Its protein product is CATSDRDQGARGEQFF.